The subject of this entry is one T cell receptor (beta chain). TCRdb's copy holds only in-frame clones and misses some; the assay was immunoSEQ multiplex PCR. The repertoire includes fewer than 500,000 clones, about 91% of them detected once, and 2% to 3% sits in the top ten. Treatment denoted: 19 received Ad26.COV2.S at low or high dose, single or two shots; 5 received placebo; per-sample allocation not given. Sampling was done on day 63 after the first vaccine or placebo injection. This record belongs to a study of Ad26.COV2.S vaccination and SARS-CoV-2 variants. The CDR3 sequence is 15 residues long. Germline loops: CDR1 MDHEN, CDR2 SYDVKM. Deletions cut 5 bases from V and 0 bases from J, with 13 bases between.

Sequenced here: peripheral blood, sampled in a trial of Ad26.COV2.S vaccine versus placebo. The V call is TRBV28, the J call TRBJ1-1, with a tentative D call TRBD1 (6 bases). This receptor was identified in a person between 18 and 65 years old who received the Ad26.COV2.S COVID-19 vaccine or a placebo. CDR3 region: CASSKIGQLNTEAFF. The CDR3 DNA reads as TGTGCCAGCAGTAAGATCGGACAGCTGAACACTGAAGCTTTCTTT. The full variable domain, its missing parts supplied by reference TRBV28 and TRBJ1-1, is DVKVTQSSRYLVKRTGEKVFLECVQDMDHENMFWYRQDPGLGLRLIYFSYDVKMKEKGDIPEGYSVSREKKERFSLILESASTNQTSMYLCASSKIGQLNTEAFFGQGTRLTVV.